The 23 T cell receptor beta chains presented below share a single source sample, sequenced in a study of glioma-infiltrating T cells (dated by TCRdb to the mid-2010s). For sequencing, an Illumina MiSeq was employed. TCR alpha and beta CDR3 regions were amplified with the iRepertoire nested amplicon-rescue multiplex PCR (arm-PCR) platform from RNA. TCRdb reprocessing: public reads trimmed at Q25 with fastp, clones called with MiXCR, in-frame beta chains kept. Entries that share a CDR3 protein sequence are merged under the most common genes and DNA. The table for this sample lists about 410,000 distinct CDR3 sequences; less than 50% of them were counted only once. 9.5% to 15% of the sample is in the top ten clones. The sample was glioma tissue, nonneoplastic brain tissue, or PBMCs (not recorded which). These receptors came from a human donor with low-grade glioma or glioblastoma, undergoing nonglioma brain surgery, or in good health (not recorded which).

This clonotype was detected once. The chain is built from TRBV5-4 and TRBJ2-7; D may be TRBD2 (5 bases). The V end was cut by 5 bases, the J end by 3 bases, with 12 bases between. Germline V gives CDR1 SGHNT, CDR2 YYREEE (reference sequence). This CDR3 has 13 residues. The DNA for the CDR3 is TGTGCCAGCAGTATTGGGAGTGGCTACGAGCAGTACTTC. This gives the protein CASSIGSGYEQYF.

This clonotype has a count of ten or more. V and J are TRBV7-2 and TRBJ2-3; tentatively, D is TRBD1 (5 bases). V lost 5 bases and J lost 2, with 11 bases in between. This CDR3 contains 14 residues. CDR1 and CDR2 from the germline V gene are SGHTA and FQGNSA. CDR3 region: CASSPGWYTDTQYF. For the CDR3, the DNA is TGTGCCAGCAGCCCAGGGTGGTACACAGATACGCAGTATTTT.

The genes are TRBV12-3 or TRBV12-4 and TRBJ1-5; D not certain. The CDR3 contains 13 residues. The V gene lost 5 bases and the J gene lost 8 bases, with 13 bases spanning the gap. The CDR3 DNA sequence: TGTGCCAGCAGTACTGGACGGAGTGAGCCCCAGCATTTT. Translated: CASSTGRSEPQHF.

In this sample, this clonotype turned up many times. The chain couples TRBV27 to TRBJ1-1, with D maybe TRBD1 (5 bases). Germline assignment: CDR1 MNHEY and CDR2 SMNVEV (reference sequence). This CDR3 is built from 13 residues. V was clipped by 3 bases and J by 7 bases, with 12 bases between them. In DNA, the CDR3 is TGTGCCAGCAGTTTCCCGGGGGGTTTTGAAGCTTTCTTT. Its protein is CASSFPGGFEAFF.

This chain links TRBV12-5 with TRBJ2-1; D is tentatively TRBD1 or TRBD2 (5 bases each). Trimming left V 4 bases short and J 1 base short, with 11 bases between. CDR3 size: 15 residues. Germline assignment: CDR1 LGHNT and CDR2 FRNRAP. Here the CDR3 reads CASGWGLGSYNEQFF. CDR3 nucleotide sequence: TGTGCTAGTGGTTGGGGGTTAGGGTCCTACAATGAGCAGTTCTTC.

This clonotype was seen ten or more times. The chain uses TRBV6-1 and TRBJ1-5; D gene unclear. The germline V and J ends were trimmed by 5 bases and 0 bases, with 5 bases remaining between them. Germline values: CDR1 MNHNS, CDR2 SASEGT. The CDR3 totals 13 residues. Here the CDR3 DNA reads TGTGCCAGCAGTTTTCATAGCAATCAGCCCCAGCATTTT. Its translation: CASSFHSNQPQHF.

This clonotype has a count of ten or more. The CDR3 bases are TGTGCCATCAGTGAAAATATGAACACTGAAGCTTTCTTT. Its protein product is CAISENMNTEAFF. The V and J genes are TRBV10-3 and TRBJ1-1, with D unresolved. In germline, CDR1 is ENHRY, CDR2 SYGVKD. Trimming cost V 3 bases and J 0 bases, with 5 bases left between them. This CDR3 is built from 13 residues.

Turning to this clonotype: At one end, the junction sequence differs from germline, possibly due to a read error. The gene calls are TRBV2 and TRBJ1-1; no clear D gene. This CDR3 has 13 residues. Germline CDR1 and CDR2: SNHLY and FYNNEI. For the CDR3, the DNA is TGTGCCAGCTTGGTTCTGGGGAACGCTGAAGCTTTCTTT. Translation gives CASLVLGNAEAFF. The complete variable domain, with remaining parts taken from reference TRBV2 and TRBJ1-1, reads EPEVTQTPSHQVTQMGQEVILRCVPISNHLYFYWYRQILGQKVEFLVSFYNNEISEKSEIFDDQFSVERPDGSNFTLKIRSTKLEDSAMYFCASLVLGNAEAFFGQGTRLTVV.

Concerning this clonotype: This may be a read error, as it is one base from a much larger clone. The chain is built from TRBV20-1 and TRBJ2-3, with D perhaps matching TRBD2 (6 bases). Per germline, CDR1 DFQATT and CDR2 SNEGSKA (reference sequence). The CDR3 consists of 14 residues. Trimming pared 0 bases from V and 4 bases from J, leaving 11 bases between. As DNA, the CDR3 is TGCAGTGCTAGAGAAAGACTAGGGTCAGATACGCAGTATTTT. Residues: CSARERLGSDTQYF.

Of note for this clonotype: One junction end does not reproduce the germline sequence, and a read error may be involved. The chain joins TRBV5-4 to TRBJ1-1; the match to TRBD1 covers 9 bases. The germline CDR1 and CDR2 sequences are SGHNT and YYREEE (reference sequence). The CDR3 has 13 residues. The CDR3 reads CASSPTGGTQAFF. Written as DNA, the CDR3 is TGTGCCAGCAGCCCAACAGGGGGCACTCAAGCTTTCTTT.

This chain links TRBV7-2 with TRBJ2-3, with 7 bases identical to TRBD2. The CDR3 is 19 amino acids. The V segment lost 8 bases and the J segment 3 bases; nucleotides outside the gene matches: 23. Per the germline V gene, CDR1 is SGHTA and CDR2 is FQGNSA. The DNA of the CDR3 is TGTGCCAGCCCGGGCGGCGGGAGTATCAGTTTGAGGTTAACAGATACGCAGTATTTT. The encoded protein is CASPGGGSISLRLTDTQYF.

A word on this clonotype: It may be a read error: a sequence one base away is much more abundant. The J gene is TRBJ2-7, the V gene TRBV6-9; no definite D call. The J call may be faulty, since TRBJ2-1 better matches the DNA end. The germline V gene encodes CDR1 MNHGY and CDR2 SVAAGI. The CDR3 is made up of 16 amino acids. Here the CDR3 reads CASSFVAKMGSYEQFF. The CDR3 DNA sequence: TGTGCCAGCAGTTTCGTGGCCAAGATGGGTTCCTACGAGCAGTTCTTC.

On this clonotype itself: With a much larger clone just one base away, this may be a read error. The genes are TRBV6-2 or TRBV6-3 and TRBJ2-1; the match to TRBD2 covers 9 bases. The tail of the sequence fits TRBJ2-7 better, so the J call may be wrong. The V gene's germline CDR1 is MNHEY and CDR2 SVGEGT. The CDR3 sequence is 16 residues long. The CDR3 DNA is TGTGCCAGCAGTCATTCGACTAGCGGCCAAAACAATGAGCAGTACTTC. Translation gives CASSHSTSGQNNEQYF.

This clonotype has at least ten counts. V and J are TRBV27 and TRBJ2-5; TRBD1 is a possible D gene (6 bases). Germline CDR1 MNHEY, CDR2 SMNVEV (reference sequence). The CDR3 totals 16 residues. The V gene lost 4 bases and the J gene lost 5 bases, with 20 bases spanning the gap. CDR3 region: CASSSGPGQPGETQYF. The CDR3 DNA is TGTGCCAGCAGTTCCGGACCGGGACAACCAGGGGAGACCCAGTACTTC.

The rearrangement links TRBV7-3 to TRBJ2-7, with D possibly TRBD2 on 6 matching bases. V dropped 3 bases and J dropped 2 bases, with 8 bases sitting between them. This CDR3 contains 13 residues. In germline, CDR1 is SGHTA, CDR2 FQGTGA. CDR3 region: CASSFSGPYEQYF. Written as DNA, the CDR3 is TGTGCCAGCAGCTTTAGCGGACCCTACGAGCAGTACTTC.

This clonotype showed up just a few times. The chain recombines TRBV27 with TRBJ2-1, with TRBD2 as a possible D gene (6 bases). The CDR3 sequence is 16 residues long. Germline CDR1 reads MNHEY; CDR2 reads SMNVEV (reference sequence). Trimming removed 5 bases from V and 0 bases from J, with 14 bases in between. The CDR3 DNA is TGTGCCAGCAGTGTGGCGGGGTTTAGCTCCTACAATGAGCAGTTCTTC. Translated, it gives CASSVAGFSSYNEQFF.

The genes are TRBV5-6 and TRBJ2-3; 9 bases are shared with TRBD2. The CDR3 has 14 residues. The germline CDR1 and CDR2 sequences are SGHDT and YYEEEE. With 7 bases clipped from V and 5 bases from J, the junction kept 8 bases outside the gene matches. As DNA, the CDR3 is TGTGCCAGCCATAGCGGGAGTTGGATAGATACGCAGTATTTT. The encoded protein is CASHSGSWIDTQYF.

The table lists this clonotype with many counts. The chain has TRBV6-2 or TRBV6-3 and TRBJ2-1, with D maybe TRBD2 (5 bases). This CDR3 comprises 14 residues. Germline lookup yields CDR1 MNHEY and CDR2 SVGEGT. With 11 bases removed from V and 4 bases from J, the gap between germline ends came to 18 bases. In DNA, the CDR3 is TGTGCCTCTGGATCGGGGATCGGTTACAATGAGCAGTTCTTC. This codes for CASGSGIGYNEQFF.

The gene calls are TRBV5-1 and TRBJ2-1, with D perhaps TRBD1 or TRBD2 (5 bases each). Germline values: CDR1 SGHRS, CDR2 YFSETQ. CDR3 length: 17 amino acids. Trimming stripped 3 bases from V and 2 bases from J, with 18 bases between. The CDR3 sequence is CASSYAGTQGPYNEQFF. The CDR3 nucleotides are TGCGCCAGCAGCTACGCCGGGACCCAAGGGCCCTACAATGAGCAGTTCTTC.

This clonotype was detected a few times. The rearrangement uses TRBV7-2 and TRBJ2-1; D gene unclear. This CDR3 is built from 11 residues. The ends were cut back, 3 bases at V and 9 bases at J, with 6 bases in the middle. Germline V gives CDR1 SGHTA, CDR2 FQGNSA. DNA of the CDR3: TGTGCCAGCAGCTTGATGGGTGAGCAGTTCTTC. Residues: CASSLMGEQFF.

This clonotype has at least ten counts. Here the CDR3 reads CASSYSLAGAQETQYF. The CDR3 coding sequence is TGTGCCAGCAGTTACTCTCTAGCGGGAGCCCAAGAGACCCAGTACTTC. This chain connects TRBV6-6 to TRBJ2-5, with 10 bases identical to TRBD2. Germline trimming cut 0 bases from V and 1 base from J; bases unmatched to any gene: 2. CDR3 length: 16 residues. The germline V gene has CDR1 MNHNY and CDR2 SVGAGI (reference sequence).

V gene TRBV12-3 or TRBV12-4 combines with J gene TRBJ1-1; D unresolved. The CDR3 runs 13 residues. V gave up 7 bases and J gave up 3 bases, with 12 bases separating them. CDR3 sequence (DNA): TGTGCCAGCACCTTGGACCGATACACTGAAGCTTTCTTT. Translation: CASTLDRYTEAFF.

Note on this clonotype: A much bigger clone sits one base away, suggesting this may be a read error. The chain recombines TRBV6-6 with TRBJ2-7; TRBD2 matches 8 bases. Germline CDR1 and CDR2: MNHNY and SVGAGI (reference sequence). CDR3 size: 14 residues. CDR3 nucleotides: TGTGCCAGCAGTCCCGGACTAGCATTCTACGATCAGTACTTC. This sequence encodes CASSPGLAFYDQYF.